This T cell receptor beta chain was sequenced in a study of shared clonotypes between healthy human individuals. Profiling relied on immunoSEQ multiplex PCR, and the TCRdb table lists in-frame clones only, not all of them. The sample has 500,000 to 650,000 clones, roughly 79% seen once. From germline, CDR1 is SGHTA and CDR2 FQGNSA. This CDR3 has 14 residues. The V gene end was trimmed by 3 bases and the J gene end by 4 bases; junction bases not matched to a gene: 4. The material sequenced was PBMCs. The gene calls are TRBV7-2 and TRBJ1-1; 8 bases are a match to TRBD1. The source is a woman aged 40 to 49 in good health. Some clones in this sample may be carry-over from other donors' samples. The CDR3 bases are TGTGCCAGCAGCTTCTCTCAGGGGGCCACTGAAGCTTTCTTT. It is translated as CASSFSQGATEAFF.